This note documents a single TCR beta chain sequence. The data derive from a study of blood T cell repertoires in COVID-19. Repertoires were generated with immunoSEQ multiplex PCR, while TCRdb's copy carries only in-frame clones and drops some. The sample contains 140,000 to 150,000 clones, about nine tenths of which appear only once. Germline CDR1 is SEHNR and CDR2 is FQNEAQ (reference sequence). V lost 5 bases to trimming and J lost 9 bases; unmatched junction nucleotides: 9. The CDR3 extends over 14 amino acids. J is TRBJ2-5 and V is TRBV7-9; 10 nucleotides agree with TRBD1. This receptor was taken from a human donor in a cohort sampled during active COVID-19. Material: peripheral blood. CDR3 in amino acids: CASSAGTGAGAQYF. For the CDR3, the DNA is TGTGCCAGCAGCGCCGGGACAGGGGCTGGTGCCCAGTACTTC.